What follows is one T cell receptor (beta chain) and its context. Its antigen is still unknown. cDNA encoding TCR beta was synthesized via 5'RACE template switching incorporating UMIs. Reanalyzing the 5' RACE reads, TCRdb keeps one entry per CDR3 protein, without DNA. Its table records 150,000 or so distinct CDR3 sequences. This specimen belongs to a study of T cells expressing NK-cell markers. Study-wide context: The authors sequenced eight donors, of whom seven were HCMV-seropositive and one was seronegative. General observations from the study: Dominant NKG2C+ clonotypes made up roughly 1.0-8% of CD8+ T cells in more than 5 donors.

The CDR3 runs to 16 residues. CDR1 and CDR2 from the germline V gene are SGHTA and FQGTGA. This receptor was taken from a woman in her fifties or sixties in good health. The chain carries TRBV7-3 and TRBJ2-1; TCRdb's D call, TRBD2, is unchecked because there is no DNA. The specimen was blood T cells: a sorted CD56 or NKG2C T cell subset, CD4+ or CD8+ T cells, or bulk PBMC T cells (not recorded which). This chain's CDR3 is CASSLSGTAFPDEQFF.